The 31 T cell receptor beta chains presented below share a single source sample, sequenced in a study of memory CD4+ T cells and cytomegalovirus serostatus. The data were produced by immunoSEQ multiplex PCR, yet TCRdb's version contains in-frame clones alone and is incomplete. The sample consists of tens of thousands of clones, 75% to 80% of them appearing once. Single viable CD3+CD4+CD8-CD45RO+ cells were sorted as the memory CD4+ T cells. Input material: memory CD4+ T cells from blood. These receptors all come from an adult in good health and CMV-seropositive.

The J gene is TRBJ2-7, the V gene TRBV5-6; D might be TRBD1 (6 bases). V dropped 6 bases and J dropped 3 bases, with 16 bases sitting between them. The CDR3 covers 14 residues. Per the germline V gene, CDR1 is SGHDT and CDR2 is YYEEEE. The CDR3 DNA follows: TGTGCCAGCAAGTACGTGAGGGGGAGCTACGAGCAGTACTTC. Protein product: CASKYVRGSYEQYF. Filled out from reference TRBV5-6 and TRBJ2-7, the complete variable domain reads DAGVTQSPTHLIKTRGQQVTLRCSPKSGHDTVSWYQQALGQGPQFIFQYYEEEERQRGNFPDRFSGHQFPNYSSELNVNALLLGDSALYLCASKYVRGSYEQYFGPGTRLTVT.

In its sample, this clone ranks as medium-sized. The chain combines TRBV28 with TRBJ2-7, with a tentative D call TRBD1 (5 bases). This CDR3 spans 13 amino acids. CDR1 is MDHEN and CDR2 is SYDVKM in the germline V gene. V lost 2 bases to trimming and J lost 1 base, with 6 bases between them. CDR3 DNA sequence: TGTGCCAGCAGTTTAACAGGTTCCTACGAGCAGTACTTC. It encodes CASSLTGSYEQYF.

The chain has TRBV4-3 and TRBJ2-2; 10 positions match TRBD1. V was clipped by 4 bases and J by 4 bases; unmatched bases: 3. Per germline, CDR1 LGHNA and CDR2 YSLEER. The CDR3 contains 15 residues. The CDR3 loop reads CASSRGQGFTGELFF. For the CDR3, the DNA is TGCGCCAGCAGCCGGGGACAGGGGTTCACCGGGGAGCTGTTTTTT.

The chain is built from TRBV15 and TRBJ2-2; possibly TRBD1 or TRBD2 for D (6 bases each). The CDR3 spans 18 residues. CDR1 and CDR2 from the germline V gene are LNHNV and YYDKDF (reference sequence). The V and J ends lost 0 bases and 0 bases respectively, with 14 bases between them. CDR3 sequence reads: CATSRDLAGQTNTGELFF. CDR3 sequence (DNA): TGTGCCACCAGCAGAGATTTGGCGGGACAAACGAACACCGGGGAGCTGTTTTTT.

The chain joins TRBV6-5 to TRBJ2-7; TRBD1 matches 9 bases. Trimming took 2 bases from V and 3 from J; bases not matched to a gene: 2. The CDR3 contains 14 residues. Germline V gives CDR1 MNHEY, CDR2 SVGAGI. The CDR3 protein is CASSYDRGDYEQYF. Written as DNA, the CDR3 is TGTGCCAGCAGTTACGACAGGGGGGACTACGAGCAGTACTTC.

The chain links TRBV6-1 to TRBJ1-6; D is perhaps TRBD1 (6 bases). Trimming stripped 4 bases from V and 7 bases from J, with 11 bases between. Germline V gene lookup returns CDR1 MNHNS and CDR2 SASEGT. The CDR3 covers 14 residues. This chain's CDR3 is CASSVPGTNSPLHF. Written as DNA, the CDR3 is TGTGCCAGCAGTGTACCGGGGACAAATTCACCCCTCCACTTT.

The V and J genes are TRBV2 and TRBJ2-1; D gene ambiguous. The CDR3 contains 12 residues. Germline CDR1 SNHLY, CDR2 FYNNEI. V was shortened by 5 bases and J by 8 bases, with 10 bases between the two germline ends. CDR3 amino acids: CASSFDRYEQFF. CDR3 nucleotides: TGTGCCAGCAGTTTCGATAGGTATGAGCAGTTCTTC.

J is TRBJ1-2 and V is TRBV7-2; D remains unclear. The CDR3 runs to 12 residues. Germline V lookup: CDR1 SGHTA, CDR2 FQGNSA. With 4 bases removed from V and 7 bases from J, the gap between germline ends came to 10 bases. The CDR3, as DNA: TGTGCCAGCAGCTACGTGACGGGTGGCTACACCTTC. Protein: CASSYVTGGYTF.

The sample holds one count of this clone. The V and J genes are TRBV7-2 and TRBJ1-2, with D possibly TRBD1 on 5 matching bases. Trimming removed 1 base at V and 6 bases at J, with 12 bases between. Germline V gene sequence: CDR1 SGHTA, CDR2 FQGNSA. The CDR3 is 14 amino acids. Here the CDR3 DNA reads TGTGCCAGCAGCTTAGTAGCAGGGATCGATGGCTACACCTTC. Amino acids: CASSLVAGIDGYTF.

The genes are TRBV4-2 and TRBJ2-2; 10 nucleotides agree with TRBD2. The CDR3 contains 16 residues. CDR1 LGHNA and CDR2 YNFKEQ come from the germline V gene. Trimming took 1 base from V and 8 from J; bases not matched to a gene: 7. The CDR3, as DNA: TGTGCCAGCAGCCAAGGACTAGCGGGTCGGTCGGGGGAGCTGTTTTTT. This translates into CASSQGLAGRSGELFF.

This clone was picked up many times. The J gene is TRBJ2-7, the V gene TRBV6-5; D unclear. Germline values: CDR1 MNHEY, CDR2 SVGAGI. The CDR3 consists of 16 residues. The V gene lost 0 bases and the J gene lost 3 bases, with 15 bases spanning the gap. The CDR3 DNA follows: TGTGCCAGCAGTTACTCCAGCAGCCCTATCGGCTACGAGCAGTACTTC. This encodes CASSYSSSPIGYEQYF.

The chain carries TRBV4-3 and TRBJ2-1; D might be TRBD2 (5 bases). Trimming took 0 bases from V and 10 from J, leaving 10 bases between them. This CDR3 is built from 13 residues. Germline loops: CDR1 LGHNA, CDR2 YSLEER. The CDR3 bases are TGCGCCAGCAGCCAAGATGGGAGAACCGAGCAGTTCTTC. Its protein is CASSQDGRTEQFF.

V and J are TRBV5-1 and TRBJ1-3; D unresolved. CDR1 is SGHRS, CDR2 YFSETQ, per germline. Trimming took off 4 bases at V and 4 bases at J, with 9 bases between the two ends. CDR3 length equals 13 residues. The CDR3 DNA follows: TGCGCCAGCAGCCAGGACTGGGGAAACACCATATATTTT. Encoded protein: CASSQDWGNTIYF.

The chain is built from TRBV15 and TRBJ2-4; a possible D gene is TRBD1 (9 bases). The CDR3 sequence is 18 residues long. Trimming removed 6 bases at V and 1 base at J, with 22 bases between. CDR1 is LNHNV and CDR2 is YYDKDF in the germline V gene (reference sequence). The CDR3 loop is CATSGDREGGGAKNIQYF. The CDR3 coding sequence is TGTGCCACCAGTGGGGACAGGGAAGGCGGGGGGGCCAAAAACATTCAGTACTTC. The full variable domain, completed using reference TRBV15 and TRBJ2-4, is DAMVIQNPRYQVTQFGKPVTLSCSQTLNHNVMYWYQQKSSQAPKLLFHYYDKDFNNEADTPDNFQSRRPNTSFCFLDIRSPGLGDTAMYLCATSGDREGGGAKNIQYFGAGTRLSVL.

This chain joins TRBV18 and TRBJ1-1, with 8 bases identical to TRBD1. With V trimmed by 2 bases and J by 5 bases, 4 bases remained unmatched. Germline CDR1 reads KGHSH; CDR2 reads LQKENI. The CDR3 has 14 amino acids. The DNA for the CDR3 is TGTGCCAGCTCACCAGGACAGGGCAGGACTGAAGCTTTCTTT. Translating it yields CASSPGQGRTEAFF. The complete variable domain, with remaining parts taken from reference TRBV18 and TRBJ1-1, reads NAGVMQNPRHLVRRRGQEARLRCSPMKGHSHVYWYRQLPEEGLKFMVYLQKENIIDESGMPKERFSAEFPKEGPSILRIQQVVRGDSAAYFCASSPGQGRTEAFFGQGTRLTVV.

This rearrangement joins TRBV5-1 to TRBJ2-3; no clear D gene. Per the germline V gene, CDR1 is SGHRS and CDR2 is YFSETQ. This CDR3 region has 11 residues. Trimming took 3 bases from V and 5 from J, leaving 4 bases between them. The CDR3 DNA reads as TGCGCCAGCAGCTGGGAAGATACGCAGTATTTT. Its translation: CASSWEDTQYF. Full variable domain (rest looked up from reference TRBV5-1 and TRBJ2-3): KAGVTQTPRYLIKTRGQQVTLSCSPISGHRSVSWYQQTPGQGLQFLFEYFSETQRNKGNFPGRFSGRQFSNSRSEMNVSTLELGDSALYLCASSWEDTQYFGPGTRLTVL.

The chain joins TRBV4-3 to TRBJ2-2; a possible D gene is TRBD2 (6 bases). The CDR3 is made up of 16 amino acids. Between the trimmed V and J ends, which lost 3 bases and 0 bases, there was a span of 11 bases. Germline-derived CDR1 and CDR2 are LGHNA and YSLEER. In DNA form, the CDR3 reads TGCGCCAGCAGCCAGTCTCCTAGCGCGAACACCGGGGAGCTGTTTTTT. As protein: CASSQSPSANTGELFF.

The chain recombines TRBV9 with TRBJ2-6; no clear D gene. V lost 3 bases, J lost 2 bases, and 9 bases lay in between. Germline V gene data show CDR1 as SGDLS and CDR2 as YYNGEE. This CDR3 has 15 amino acids. In DNA form, the CDR3 reads TGTGCCAGCAGCGGCATCCTAACTGGGGCCAACGTCCTGACTTTC. This codes for CASSGILTGANVLTF.

This chain uses TRBV28 with TRBJ1-1; 7 bases fit TRBD1. The V segment lost 3 bases and the J segment 5 bases; nucleotides outside the gene matches: 9. This CDR3 has 15 amino acids. In germline, CDR1 is MDHEN, CDR2 SYDVKM. The CDR3 loop is CASSFSRTGKTEAFF. In nucleotides, the CDR3 is TGTGCCAGCAGTTTTTCCCGGACAGGAAAGACTGAAGCTTTCTTT.

Comment on this clone: At one boundary the junction diverges from the germline segment, which might be a read error. CDR3 coding DNA: TGTGCCAGCAGATCGGGACAGGCGTTCTTC. It specifies CASRSGQAFF. The chain couples TRBV6-1 to TRBJ2-7; TRBD1 agrees at 8 bases. Per germline, CDR1 MNHNS and CDR2 SASEGT. The CDR3 covers 10 residues.

V gene TRBV5-4 combines with J gene TRBJ2-7, with D perhaps matching TRBD1 or TRBD2 (5 bases each). Germline loops: CDR1 SGHNT, CDR2 YYREEE (reference sequence). V was shortened by 2 bases and J by 2 bases, with 11 bases between the two germline ends. The length of the CDR3 is 14 residues. The CDR3 region is CASSFGQGPYEQYF. In DNA form, the CDR3 reads TGTGCCAGCAGCTTCGGTCAGGGACCCTACGAGCAGTACTTC.

The V and J genes are TRBV5-4 and TRBJ2-5; no reliable D call. Germline V gene lookup returns CDR1 SGHNT and CDR2 YYREEE (reference sequence). The V and J ends lost 2 bases and 4 bases respectively, with 12 bases between them. This CDR3 has 14 amino acids. For the CDR3, the DNA is TGTGCCAGCAGCTTCGGTGGGGATCGAGAGACCCAGTACTTC. Translation: CASSFGGDRETQYF. The full variable domain, in which reference TRBV5-4 and TRBJ2-5 provide the parts outside the CDR3, is ETGVTQSPTHLIKTRGQQVTLRCSSQSGHNTVSWYQQALGQGPQFIFQYYREEENGRGNFPPRFSGLQFPNYSSELNVNALELDDSALYLCASSFGGDRETQYFGPGTRLLVL.

The genes are TRBV5-1 and TRBJ1-3; D is undetermined. Germline assignment: CDR1 SGHRS and CDR2 YFSETQ. This CDR3 comprises 14 residues. Trimming removed 0 bases from V and 4 bases from J, with 8 bases in between. The CDR3 DNA reads as TGCGCCAGCAGCTTGGAAGGCGGGGGAAACACCATATATTTT. This sequence encodes CASSLEGGGNTIYF.

The chain combines TRBV5-8 with TRBJ2-7; D possibly corresponds to TRBD2 (5 bases). The CDR3 extends over 12 amino acids. Germline values: CDR1 SGHTS, CDR2 YDEGEE. The V end lost 2 bases, the J end lost 8 bases, and 11 bases lay between the germline ends. CDR3 sequence: CASSLAVLKQYF. The CDR3, as DNA: TGTGCCAGCAGCTTAGCGGTTTTGAAGCAGTACTTC.

The chain is built from TRBV4-3 and TRBJ2-7, with 7 bases that match TRBD1. The CDR3 length is 13 residues. Germline CDR1 reads LGHNA; CDR2 reads YSLEER. V gave up 4 bases and J gave up 3 bases; unmatched junction bases: 3. CDR3 sequence reads: CASSPGGSYEQYF. CDR3 in DNA: TGCGCCAGCAGCCCAGGGGGAAGCTACGAGCAGTACTTC.

CDR3 in DNA: TGTGCCAGCAGCAAACTAGCGGGCGTTAGCACAGATACGCAGTATTTT. Translating gives CASSKLAGVSTDTQYF. The V call is TRBV5-4, the J call TRBJ2-3, with 9 positions matching TRBD2. The CDR3 sequence is 16 residues long. The V and J ends lost 4 bases and 0 bases, in that order; junction bases with no gene match: 6. Per the germline V gene, CDR1 is SGHNT and CDR2 is YYREEE (reference sequence). The complete variable domain, with remaining parts taken from reference TRBV5-4 and TRBJ2-3, reads ETGVTQSPTHLIKTRGQQVTLRCSSQSGHNTVSWYQQALGQGPQFIFQYYREEENGRGNFPPRFSGLQFPNYSSELNVNALELDDSALYLCASSKLAGVSTDTQYFGPGTRLTVL.

The rearrangement uses TRBV7-2 and TRBJ2-7; TRBD1 or TRBD2 may be the D gene (5 bases each). The V gene's germline CDR1 is SGHTA and CDR2 FQGNSA. The CDR3 runs to 15 residues. The V gene lost 1 base and the J gene lost 2 bases, with 12 bases spanning the gap. In DNA, the CDR3 is TGTGCCAGCAGCTTAGTTTCCGGGACCCCCTACGAGCAGTACTTC. Amino acids: CASSLVSGTPYEQYF.

This sequence joins TRBV7-9 and TRBJ1-5, with a tentative D call TRBD1 (6 bases). Per germline, CDR1 SEHNR and CDR2 FQNEAQ (reference sequence). This CDR3 is built from 14 residues. V gave up 1 base and J gave up 7 bases, with 11 bases separating them. CDR3 amino acids: CASSLEGGGQPQHF. CDR3 sequence (DNA): TGTGCCAGCAGCTTAGAAGGTGGGGGCCAGCCCCAGCATTTT.

A few counts support this clone. This chain uses TRBV7-3 with TRBJ2-5; maybe TRBD2 (5 bases). The CDR3 consists of 12 residues. Trimming cost V 2 bases and J 9 bases, with 10 bases left between them. Germline V gene lookup returns CDR1 SGHTA and CDR2 FQGTGA. The CDR3 nucleotides read TGTGCCAGCAGCTTAGGTCGAGGGCCCCAGTACTTC. It specifies CASSLGRGPQYF.

The chain uses TRBV6-4 and TRBJ1-1; no reliable D call. V lost 0 bases to trimming and J lost 5 bases, with 19 bases between them. The CDR3 length is 17 residues. CDR1 is MRHNA and CDR2 is SNTAGT in the germline V gene. The CDR3 coding sequence is TGTGCCAGCAGTGACTCGTCGGGGTCCTTAACACTAACTGAAGCTTTCTTT. This gives the protein CASSDSSGSLTLTEAFF.

This sequence joins TRBV6-1 and TRBJ2-5; D is unclear. Trimming removed 6 bases from V and 2 bases from J, with 13 bases in between. The germline V gene has CDR1 MNHNS and CDR2 SASEGT. The CDR3 runs to 14 residues. CDR3 region: CASRSGLSQETQYF. The CDR3 nucleotides read TGTGCCAGCAGGTCGGGTCTCTCTCAAGAGACCCAGTACTTC.